A single sample gave rise to the 23 T cell receptor beta chains below, sequenced in a study of cytomegalovirus exposure and HLA in healthy donors (TCRdb year 2017). Library preparation employed the immunoSEQ multiplex PCR assay. The multiplex PCR relied on a mix of 60 forward primers for TCR Vbeta segments and 13 reverse primers for TCR Jbeta segments. The source is immuneACCESS, and TCRdb retained only in-frame sequences with V and J called. Part of the clones is not carried over; for the studies checked, unresolved V genes explain less than half of this, and the remainder is unexplained. Across this sample there are over 110,000 clones, with approximately 80% seen only once. Around 10% of the sample is taken by the ten largest. Material for sequencing was PBMCs. Receptors were obtained from a woman aged 60-70 years in good health and CMV-seropositive.

The chain couples TRBV15 to TRBJ1-1; tentatively, D is TRBD1 (6 bases). The CDR3 consists of 13 residues. Germline V gene data show CDR1 as LNHNV and CDR2 as YYDKDF (reference sequence). Trimming pared 8 bases from V and 1 base from J, leaving 11 bases between. Written as DNA, the CDR3 is TGTGCCACCTGGGGGGGCAGGAACACTGAAGCTTTCTTT. Amino acids: CATWGGRNTEAFF.

The genes are TRBV6-1 and TRBJ2-3, with 7 bases aligning to TRBD2. CDR3 size: 16 residues. V was pared by 6 bases and J by 0 bases, with 9 bases of the junction left unmatched. Germline loops: CDR1 MNHNS, CDR2 SASEGT. This CDR3 reads CASSERLAPSTDTQYF. The CDR3 DNA follows: TGTGCCAGCAGCGAACGACTAGCCCCTAGCACAGATACGCAGTATTTT.

This chain connects TRBV18 to TRBJ2-7; tentative D call: TRBD1 (5 bases). Germline V gene sequence: CDR1 KGHSH, CDR2 LQKENI. V lost 3 bases to trimming and J lost 2 bases, with 11 bases between them. This CDR3 is 14 amino acids long. The CDR3: CASSPSRVTYEQYF. Written as DNA, the CDR3 is TGTGCCAGCTCACCTAGCAGGGTTACCTACGAGCAGTACTTC.

The chain recombines TRBV12-5 with TRBJ2-5, with D possibly TRBD1 on 6 matching bases. The J call is uncertain, as TRBJ2-7 better fits the DNA end. The CDR3 has 11 amino acids. The germline V gene encodes CDR1 LGHNT and CDR2 FRNRAP. CDR3 sequence (DNA): TGTGCTAGTGGTTTAGGGGGCGAGCAGTACTTC. This translates into CASGLGGEQYF.

The chain is built from TRBV4-2 and TRBJ2-7; TRBD1 matches at 8 bases. After removal of 6 bases from V and 4 bases from J, the junction contained 8 bases not matched to a gene. The CDR3 loop spans 14 amino acids. The germline CDR1 and CDR2 sequences are LGHNA and YNFKEQ. The CDR3, as DNA: TGTGCCAGCAGTCTGGACAGGGAGGTTTACGAGCAGTACTTC. Translating it yields CASSLDREVYEQYF.

The chain uses TRBV5-6 and TRBJ1-1, with 8 bases identical to TRBD1. CDR1 and CDR2 from the germline V gene are SGHDT and YYEEEE. The CDR3 consists of 15 residues. J gave up 6 bases and V 1 base, and 8 bases lay outside the gene matches. The CDR3 DNA sequence: TGTGCCAGCAGCTTGTTTGGGACAGGTGAGTCTGAAGCTTTCTTT. This sequence encodes CASSLFGTGESEAFF.

V and J are TRBV29-1 and TRBJ1-1, with D perhaps TRBD1 (6 bases). Trimming stripped 7 bases from V and 1 base from J, with 16 bases between. This CDR3 is 14 amino acids long. CDR1 and CDR2 (germline): SQVTM, ANQGSEA. The CDR3 nucleotides are TGCAGCGCCATAGGGGACACCGAGAACACTGAAGCTTTCTTT. Translating gives CSAIGDTENTEAFF. Complete variable domain (other parts from reference TRBV29-1 and TRBJ1-1): SAVISQKPSRDICQRGTSLTIQCQVDSQVTMMFWYRQQPGQSLTLIATANQGSEATYESGFVIDKFPISRPNLTFSTLTVSNMSPEDSSIYLCSAIGDTENTEAFFGQGTRLTVV.

The table lists this clone with a few counts. The V call is TRBV5-1, the J call TRBJ2-1; 14 bases match TRBD2. The CDR3 is 15 residues long. Germline CDR1 and CDR2: SGHRS and YFSETQ. J gave up 7 bases and V 4 bases, and 4 bases lay outside the gene matches. The CDR3 protein is CASSGGLAGENEQFF. In DNA form, the CDR3 reads TGCGCCAGCAGCGGGGGACTAGCGGGAGAGAATGAGCAGTTCTTC.

As concerns this clone: Other DNA sequences in the same sample also yield this CDR3. V usage is TRBV18 and J usage is TRBJ2-5; no definite D call. The CDR3 is made up of 13 amino acids. The germline V gene encodes CDR1 KGHSH and CDR2 LQKENI. The V and J ends lost 3 bases and 3 bases respectively, with 8 bases between them. CDR3 sequence reads: CASSPSQKETQYF. The CDR3 DNA follows: TGTGCCAGCTCACCTTCGCAGAAAGAGACCCAGTACTTC.

The J gene is TRBJ2-3, the V gene TRBV19; the D gene is possibly TRBD2 (6 bases). The CDR3 runs to 13 residues. The germline V gene has CDR1 LNHDA and CDR2 SQIVND (reference sequence). V was pared by 1 base and J by 6 bases, with 8 bases between. For the CDR3, the DNA is TGTGCCAGTAGTATAGGGAGGGGCGATACGCAGTATTTT. Its translation is CASSIGRGDTQYF.

J is TRBJ2-4 and V is TRBV28, with 8 bases fitting TRBD1. CDR1 is MDHEN and CDR2 is SYDVKM in the germline V gene. This CDR3 is built from 16 residues. Germline trimming cut 6 bases from V and 8 bases from J; bases unmatched to any gene: 15. CDR3 residues: CASSLRTGMGVYIQYF. As DNA, the CDR3 is TGTGCCAGCAGCCTCAGGACAGGGATGGGGGTTTACATTCAGTACTTC.

This chain uses TRBV5-4 with TRBJ2-1, with D tentatively TRBD2 (6 bases). V was pared by 4 bases and J by 6 bases, with 14 bases between. Germline CDR1 and CDR2: SGHNT and YYREEE (reference sequence). This CDR3 has 14 residues. CDR3 region: CASSLLAEPNEQFF. CDR3 bases: TGTGCCAGCAGCCTCTTAGCGGAACCCAATGAGCAGTTCTTC.

The chain recombines TRBV6-1 with TRBJ2-5; 7 nucleotides agree with TRBD1. In germline, CDR1 is MNHNS, CDR2 SASEGT. J was trimmed by 2 bases and V by 6 bases; bases with no gene match: 3. The CDR3 sequence is 13 residues long. The CDR3 loop reads CASSRDRQETQYF. DNA for the CDR3: TGTGCCAGCAGCCGGGACAGACAAGAGACCCAGTACTTC.

In its sample, this clone was seen a few times. The CDR3, as DNA: TGTGCCAGCAGCCCAACGAGGGGGCACTATGGCTACACCTTC. It yields the protein CASSPTRGHYGYTF. The V and J genes are TRBV9 and TRBJ1-2; 7 positions match TRBD1. V lost 4 bases to trimming and J lost 3 bases; unmatched junction nucleotides: 6. Per the germline V gene, CDR1 is SGDLS and CDR2 is YYNGEE. The CDR3 length is 14 residues.

The chain joins TRBV30 to TRBJ1-3; 11 bases fit TRBD1. V was clipped by 4 bases and J by 4 bases; unmatched bases: 9. Germline V CDR1 and CDR2: GTSNPN, SVGIG (reference sequence). This CDR3 has 16 amino acids. In DNA form, the CDR3 reads TGTGCCTGGACCCTGGGGACAGGGGGGGTCGGAAACACCATATATTTT. Protein sequence: CAWTLGTGGVGNTIYF.

The CDR3 loop is CASSPDIGATGELFF. For the CDR3, the DNA is TGTGCCAGCAGTCCGGACATTGGGGCAACCGGGGAGCTGTTTTTT. The V call is TRBV28, the J call TRBJ2-2; a possible D gene is TRBD1 (5 bases). The CDR3 consists of 15 residues. V lost 5 bases and J 5 bases, leaving 15 bases between the germline ends. The germline gives CDR1 MDHEN, CDR2 SYDVKM.

The CDR3 nucleotides read TGTGCCAGCAAAGCAGGGGGAAATGAAAAACTGTTTTTT. It specifies CASKAGGNEKLFF. The chain uses TRBV2 and TRBJ1-4, with 7 bases lining up with TRBD1. Germline V CDR1 and CDR2: SNHLY, FYNNEI. Trimming removed 7 bases from V and 5 bases from J; junction bases left unmatched: 4. CDR3 length equals 13 residues.

This chain joins TRBV6-1 and TRBJ2-1; no firm D call. This CDR3 contains 17 residues. Trimming pared 2 bases from V and 0 bases from J, leaving 14 bases between. Germline V lookup: CDR1 MNHNS, CDR2 SASEGT. CDR3 protein: CASSESLGTRSYNEQFF. The CDR3 DNA reads as TGTGCCAGCAGTGAATCTCTAGGCACGCGCTCCTACAATGAGCAGTTCTTC.

The genes are TRBV19 and TRBJ2-3; D is ambiguous. This CDR3 region has 12 residues. CDR1 is LNHDA and CDR2 is SQIVND in the germline V gene (reference sequence). The V end was cut by 5 bases, the J end by 1 base, with 4 bases between. CDR3 in amino acids: CASSVGTDTQYF. The CDR3 bases are TGTGCCAGTAGTGTCGGCACAGATACGCAGTATTTT. Full variable domain (outside the CDR3, taken from reference TRBV19 and TRBJ2-3): DGGITQSPKYLFRKEGQNVTLSCEQNLNHDAMYWYRQDPGQGLRLIYYSQIVNDFQKGDIAEGYSVSREKKESFPLTVTSAQKNPTAFYLCASSVGTDTQYFGPGTRLTVL.

The rearrangement uses TRBV10-1 and TRBJ1-1; D is unresolved. CDR3 length: 15 residues. Trimming pared 0 bases from V and 3 bases from J, leaving 11 bases between. The V gene's germline CDR1 is WNHNN and CDR2 SYGVQD (reference sequence). CDR3 sequence: CASSESTWRDTEAFF. Here the CDR3 DNA reads TGCGCCAGCAGTGAGTCCACCTGGAGGGACACTGAAGCTTTCTTT.

This chain joins TRBV28 and TRBJ2-3, with D perhaps TRBD2 (6 bases). From germline, CDR1 is MDHEN and CDR2 SYDVKM. The CDR3 runs 19 residues. V lost 3 bases and J 2 bases, leaving 24 bases between the germline ends. The CDR3 is CASSFPRPGTRLNTDTQYF. The CDR3, as DNA: TGTGCCAGCAGTTTTCCCCGCCCCGGGACTCGACTTAACACAGATACGCAGTATTTT.

This sequence joins TRBV6-5 and TRBJ2-7, with TRBD2 matching 11 bases. Germline V CDR1 and CDR2: MNHEY, SVGAGI. V lost 4 bases to trimming and J lost 3 bases; unmatched junction nucleotides: 8. The CDR3 is made up of 16 amino acids. The CDR3 here is CASSSPSGRIGYEQYF. For the CDR3, the DNA is TGTGCCAGCAGTTCCCCTAGCGGGAGGATAGGCTACGAGCAGTACTTC.

The chain links TRBV2 to TRBJ2-3, with TRBD2 matching over 12 bases. The V gene end was trimmed by 9 bases and the J gene end by 6 bases; junction bases not matched to a gene: 10. CDR1 is SNHLY and CDR2 is FYNNEI in the germline V gene. CDR3 length: 15 residues. CDR3 sequence (DNA): TGTGCCAGGGGATCTAGCGGGAGGGCCGGGGATACGCAGTATTTT. It encodes CARGSSGRAGDTQYF. The complete variable domain, with remaining parts taken from reference TRBV2 and TRBJ2-3, reads EPEVTQTPSHQVTQMGQEVILRCVPISNHLYFYWYRQILGQKVEFLVSFYNNEISEKSEIFDDQFSVERPDGSNFTLKIRSTKLEDSAMYFCARGSSGRAGDTQYFGPGTRLTVL.